This record looks at one T cell receptor (beta chain) sequence and its context. The data are from a study of response to subunit inactivated influenza vaccine. TCRdb re-called the RT-PCR reads with MiXCR, one entry per CDR3 protein. Of roughly 550,000 distinct CDR3 sequences in the sample, less than 25% were seen once. The CDR3 length is 12 residues. Germline V gene sequence: CDR1 MNHNY, CDR2 SVGAGI (reference sequence). V was clipped by 5 bases and J by 5 bases, with 10 bases between them. Another study also made use of these data, one on T cells expressing NK-cell markers. That paper notes: TCR beta libraries carry UMIs added by 5'RACE template switching. With an anti-gamma-delta TCR antibody, sorting in several experiments was kept to alpha-beta TCR T cells.

The sample was CD4+ T cells sorted from PBMCs, taken about 13 days after vaccination. The chain recombines TRBV6-6 with TRBJ2-7; D remains unclear. The clonotype originates from a man between 50 and 59 years old who received an inactivated influenza vaccine. CDR3 in amino acids: CASSLHGNEQYF. CDR3 nucleotide sequence: TGTGCCAGCAGTCTCCATGGGAACGAGCAGTACTTC.